The source of this TCR beta chain is a study of blood T cell repertoires in COVID-19. Some clones are missing from TCRdb's copy, which holds only in-frame ones; the method was immunoSEQ multiplex PCR. The sample carries about 75,000 clones, more than 75% recorded once. This CDR3 spans 15 amino acids. CDR1 and CDR2 from the germline V gene are SGHNT and YYREEE (reference sequence). J gave up 0 bases and V 3 bases, and 3 bases lay outside the gene matches. The chain employs TRBV5-4 and TRBJ2-1, with 7 nucleotides matching TRBD2. Sequencing was performed on peripheral blood. The TCR sequence derives from a human donor in a cohort sampled during active COVID-19. The CDR3 loop reads CASSWGGSSYNEQFF. The CDR3 DNA is TGTGCCAGCAGCTGGGGGGGGAGCTCCTACAATGAGCAGTTCTTC.